These T cell receptor beta chains were read from a single sample in a study of blood T cell repertoires in COVID-19. Data came from immunoSEQ multiplex PCR; TCRdb stores just in-frame clones and leaves some out. This sample has just over 650,000 clones; more than 80% occur once, and the top ten carry under 0.3%. Sequencing input: peripheral blood. The receptors shown here come from a woman younger than 30 with acute or convalescent COVID-19. Each CDR3 is given with its conserved first and last residue. A D gene is named only where the DNA matches it firmly. Rows may omit the clone size; those that give it use once, few, many or a size class.

j_gene	abundance	len	d_gene	v_gene	CDR3nt	CDR3aa
TRBJ2-7	.	15	TRBD1	TRBV18	TGTGCCAGCTCACCGCGGACAGGGGTTAGCTACGAGCAGTACTTC	CASSPRTGVSYEQYF
TRBJ2-3	.	14	.	TRBV5-1	TGCGCCAGCAGCTTAACCCTACTGACAGATACGCAGTATTTT	CASSLTLLTDTQYF
TRBJ1-4	.	16	TRBD1	TRBV7-9	TGTGCCAGCAGCGGCGGCGACCAGGGGGCTTCTGAAAAACTGTTTTTT	CASSGGDQGASEKLFF
TRBJ1-5	.	16	TRBD1	TRBV3-1/TRBV3-2	TGTGCCAGCAGCCAAAGGGGGCGGACGGGCAATCAGCCCCAGCATTTT	CASSQRGRTGNQPQHF
TRBJ1-5	.	13	TRBD1	TRBV2	TGTGCCAGCAGGGGACAGGGCAATCAGCCCCAGCATTTT	CASRGQGNQPQHF
TRBJ2-7	.	15	TRBD1	TRBV9	TGTGCCAGCAGCCCCCGACAGGGTAAGGCCTACGAGCAGTACTTC	CASSPRQGKAYEQYF
TRBJ1-6	.	12	.	TRBV5-1	TGCGCCAGCAGCTTGCCCCCATCACCCCTCCACTTT	CASSLPPSPLHF
TRBJ2-7	once	13	.	TRBV27	TGTGCCAGCGGTTCGGGCGGGGTATACGAGCAGTACTTC	CASGSGGVYEQYF
TRBJ1-2	.	11	.	TRBV19	TGTGCCAGTAGCCGTGACTATGGCTACACCTTC	CASSRDYGYTF
TRBJ1-3	.	17	TRBD1	TRBV11-2	TGTGCCAGCAGCTTAGATTCGGGACAGGGGGGAGGAAACACCATATATTTT	CASSLDSGQGGGNTIYF
TRBJ2-7	.	14	.	TRBV6-5	TGTGCCAGCAGTTTGACAGGTATTTCCTACGAGCAGTACTTC	CASSLTGISYEQYF
TRBJ2-7	.	16	TRBD1	TRBV4-2	TGTGCCAGCAGCCAGACGGGGACAGGGAGCTCCTACGAGCAGTACTTC	CASSQTGTGSSYEQYF
TRBJ1-4	.	15	.	TRBV15	TGTGCCACCAGCAAGATGACAGGCTTGGGTGAAAAACTGTTTTTT	CATSKMTGLGEKLFF
TRBJ2-7	few	15	TRBD1	TRBV3-1/TRBV3-2	TGTGCCAGCAGCCAACGGGGCAGGGGGACCTACGAGCAGTACTTC	CASSQRGRGTYEQYF
TRBJ1-5	.	14	.	TRBV2	TGTGCCAGCAGTGATAGGCAGGGGCATCAGCCCCAGCATTTT	CASSDRQGHQPQHF
TRBJ1-5	.	15	.	TRBV15	TGTGCCACCAGCAGAGAGGGGGCGGTCCCGGGATCCCAGCATTTT	CATSREGAVPGSQHF
TRBJ2-2	.	15	.	TRBV24-1	TGTGCCACCAGTGATTCGAGGCTTCACACCGGGGAGCTGTTTTTT	CATSDSRLHTGELFF
TRBJ1-2	.	12	.	TRBV30	TGTGCCTGGACCGGTGGGGGGAGCGGCTACACCTTC	CAWTGGGSGYTF